These 13 T cell receptor beta chains came from one sample sequenced in a study of graft-versus-host responses after intestinal transplantation. Clones were sequenced by immunoSEQ multiplex PCR, and TCRdb holds only the in-frame ones, with some missing. The data show about 90,000 clones, around 86% seen once. These receptors lack a known antigen. Specimen: unstimulated CD8+ T cells sorted from spleen or lymph node cells, collected before intestinal transplant. Receptors were obtained from a human donor who received an intestinal transplant.

The chain couples TRBV7-6 to TRBJ1-3, with D possibly matching TRBD1 (5 bases). V lost 2 bases and J lost 0, with 14 bases in between. The CDR3 sequence is 17 residues long. In germline, CDR1 is SGHVS, CDR2 FNYEAQ. Here the CDR3 DNA reads TGTGCCAGCAGCTTACTGGGAGGGGTAAGCTCTGGAAACACCATATATTTT. It yields the protein CASSLLGGVSSGNTIYF.

The CDR3 coding sequence is TGCGCCAGCAGCATACTGCCGGGACAGGGTGAAGAGACCCAGTACTTC. Protein sequence: CASSILPGQGEETQYF. This rearrangement joins TRBV5-1 to TRBJ2-5; 9 bases fit TRBD1. The CDR3 is 16 amino acids. The J segment lost 3 bases and the V segment lost 4 bases, leaving 10 bases of the junction unmatched. Germline V gene lookup returns CDR1 SGHRS and CDR2 YFSETQ.

J is TRBJ1-1 and V is TRBV5-4; D unclear. CDR1 and CDR2 from the germline V gene are SGHNT and YYREEE (reference sequence). The CDR3 has 13 amino acids. With 2 bases removed from V and 1 base from J, the gap between germline ends came to 6 bases. CDR3 nucleotides: TGTGCCAGCAGCTTCAGGACGAACACTGAAGCTTTCTTT. The encoded protein is CASSFRTNTEAFF.

In this sample, this clone turned up once. The rearrangement joins TRBV5-6 to TRBJ2-3; 8 nucleotides align to TRBD2. V was pared by 2 bases and J by 6 bases, with 17 bases of the junction left unmatched. Germline V gene data show CDR1 as SGHDT and CDR2 as YYEEEE. This CDR3 has 18 amino acids. Here the CDR3 DNA reads TGTGCCAGCAGCTTACTACGGAGGGCCGGGGGGGCCATCGATACGCAGTATTTT. Residues: CASSLLRRAGGAIDTQYF.

The chain has TRBV28 and TRBJ1-2; D call uncertain. CDR1 is MDHEN and CDR2 is SYDVKM in the germline V gene. The CDR3 totals 13 residues. V shed 2 bases and J shed 4 bases, with 8 bases lying between them. The CDR3 nucleotides are TGTGCCAGCAGTTTAGTCGACGGCTATGGCTACACCTTC. Translating it yields CASSLVDGYGYTF.

The V gene is TRBV27, the J gene TRBJ2-5, with D perhaps TRBD1 or TRBD2 (5 bases each). The germline V gene encodes CDR1 MNHEY and CDR2 SMNVEV (reference sequence). The length of the CDR3 is 21 residues. V gave up 0 bases and J gave up 5 bases, with 31 bases separating them. CDR3 bases: TGTGCCAGCAGTTTATCAAAACCCTACCCCGCCCGGCCAGGGACGGGGGAGACCCAGTACTTC. As protein: CASSLSKPYPARPGTGETQYF.

This clone came up once. V is TRBV19 and J is TRBJ1-5, with D tentatively TRBD1 (5 bases). This CDR3 region has 13 residues. CDR1 and CDR2 (germline): LNHDA, SQIVND (reference sequence). V was cut by 10 bases and J by 4 bases, with 14 bases left in between. CDR3: CAIATGSNQPQHF. The CDR3 DNA reads TGTGCCATCGCCACAGGTTCTAATCAGCCCCAGCATTTT.

This clone was counted once. This sequence joins TRBV27 and TRBJ1-6; TRBD1 might be the D (5 bases). This CDR3 has 15 amino acids. Looked up from germline, CDR1 is MNHEY and CDR2 is SMNVEV (reference sequence). Trimming shortened V by 10 bases and J by 0 bases, and 13 bases separated the two germline ends. The CDR3 coding sequence is TGTGCCACCAAACAGGAGTTCTCCTATAATTCACCCCTCCACTTT. Its translation is CATKQEFSYNSPLHF.

The chain carries TRBV27 and TRBJ1-5; possibly TRBD1 for D (5 bases). The V gene lost 6 bases and the J gene lost 6 bases, with 15 bases spanning the gap. Looked up from germline, CDR1 is MNHEY and CDR2 is SMNVEV (reference sequence). This CDR3 region has 14 residues. For the CDR3, the DNA is TGTGCCAGCAGGTCGGGGCAGGGCGGTCAGCCCCAGCATTTT. It yields the protein CASRSGQGGQPQHF.

This chain joins TRBV6-1 and TRBJ1-3, with D possibly TRBD1 on 6 matching bases. V was trimmed by 4 bases and J by 0 bases, leaving 13 bases between them. This CDR3 comprises 16 residues. Germline CDR1 MNHNS, CDR2 SASEGT. The CDR3, as DNA: TGTGCCAGCAGTGGAGGACAGCCGTTCTCTGGAAACACCATATATTTT. Protein: CASSGGQPFSGNTIYF.

This clone has just a few counts. The chain couples TRBV19 to TRBJ1-5; D is uncertain. V was trimmed by 5 bases and J by 4 bases, leaving 12 bases between them. This CDR3 has 14 residues. Germline V gene sequence: CDR1 LNHDA, CDR2 SQIVND (reference sequence). As DNA, the CDR3 is TGTGCCAGTAGTTTTATGCCGGAAAATCAGCCCCAGCATTTT. Its translation is CASSFMPENQPQHF.

The J gene is TRBJ2-3, the V gene TRBV6-4, with D perhaps given as TRBD1 or TRBD2 (5 bases each). CDR3 size: 13 residues. V lost 2 bases and J lost 2, with 5 bases in between. In germline, CDR1 is MRHNA, CDR2 SNTAGT. The CDR3 sequence: CASSDGTTDTQYF. For the CDR3, the DNA is TGTGCCAGCAGTGACGGGACCACAGATACGCAGTATTTT.

This clone was seen only once. The chain recombines TRBV15 with TRBJ1-2, with 7 bases fitting TRBD1. CDR3 size: 15 residues. Trimming removed 2 bases from V and 1 base from J; junction bases left unmatched: 4. CDR1 is LNHNV, CDR2 YYDKDF, per germline (reference sequence). The CDR3 DNA reads TGTGCCACCAGCAGAAAGGGGACAGATAACTATGGCTACACCTTC. Encoded protein: CATSRKGTDNYGYTF.